This TCR beta chain was documented in a study of early T cells in non-severe SARS-CoV-2 infection. About the study: Sequencing targeted bulk RNA from unsorted whole blood, leaving chains unpaired.

This clonotype was seen a handful of times. A much larger clone differs from this one at a single base, so this may be a read error. The library protocol tagged individual cDNA molecules with unique molecular identifiers. Using its own MiXCR run on the 5' RACE reads, TCRdb lists one record per CDR3 protein. The table lists 24,000 or so distinct CDR3 sequences, 4.5% to 7% of them singletons. There are 14 residues in the CDR3. This clonotype was obtained from an adult who was a healthcare worker with PCR-confirmed SARS-CoV-2 infection or an uninfected control (not recorded which). The sequenced sample was whole blood. This chain joins TRBV5-3 and TRBJ2-1, with D perhaps matching TRBD1 (6 bases). TRBV5-3 is assigned to the ORF class and has an uncertain function. This CDR3 reads CVRTADRPYNEQFF. The DNA for the CDR3 is TGTGTCAGAACTGCGGACAGACCTTACAATGAGCAGTTCTTC.